Listed here are 27 T cell receptor beta chains from one sample, sequenced in a study of T-cell memory formation after mild COVID-19. From the 5' RACE reads, TCRdb called clonotypes with MiXCR, one entry per CDR3 protein. The sample includes more than 350,000 distinct CDR3 sequences, around 21% of them seen just once. Sample: PBMCs or a T cell subset sorted from them (not recorded which). The receptors derive from an adult woman who had mild COVID-19 (a few samples of this study predate the infection). Cell type and time point are not known.

The chain couples TRBV5-5 to TRBJ2-5, with TRBD2 matching over 10 bases. CDR1 SGHKS and CDR2 YYEKEE come from the germline V gene (reference sequence). The CDR3 is 15 residues long. Trimming at V came to 7 bases and at J to 3 bases, leaving 9 bases not matched to a gene. The CDR3 DNA sequence: TGTGCCAGCGCCAACTCCGGGACTAGCGAAGAGACCCAGTACTTC. It specifies CASANSGTSEETQYF.

The chain is built from TRBV12-3 or TRBV12-4 and TRBJ1-1; no firm D call. V shed 3 bases and J shed 2 bases, with 10 bases lying between them. The CDR3 spans 14 residues. CDR3 DNA sequence: TGTGCCAGCAGTTTGCGGGGTAGCAACACTGAAGCTTTCTTT. Translation: CASSLRGSNTEAFF.

This sequence joins TRBV27 and TRBJ2-7; TRBD1 matches 10 bases. The CDR3 is made up of 15 amino acids. V lost 8 bases, J lost 1 base, and 8 bases stayed unmatched. CDR1 is MNHEY, CDR2 SMNVEV, per germline (reference sequence). CDR3 nucleotides: TGTGCCAGCTCTAGAGGACAGGGGGGTTCCTACGAGCAGTACTTC. It is translated as CASSRGQGGSYEQYF.

The gene calls are TRBV19 and TRBJ1-5, with D tentatively TRBD1 (5 bases). Germline values: CDR1 LNHDA, CDR2 SQIVND (reference sequence). V was pared by 5 bases and J by 0 bases, with 8 bases between. The CDR3 runs to 14 residues. The CDR3 loop is CASSRGDSNQPQHF. CDR3 DNA sequence: TGTGCCAGTAGTCGGGGCGATAGCAATCAGCCCCAGCATTTT.

This clonotype came up a few times. The J gene is TRBJ2-3, the V gene TRBV7-9, with D unclear. The CDR3 covers 12 residues. CDR1 is SEHNR and CDR2 is FQNEAQ in the germline V gene (reference sequence). The ends were cut back, 6 bases at V and 2 bases at J, with 6 bases in the middle. The CDR3 DNA is TGTGCCAGCAGATCGGCCACAGATACGCAGTATTTT. Translation: CASRSATDTQYF.

The table lists this clonotype with many counts. The chain joins TRBV29-1 to TRBJ1-1; D is unclear. CDR1 and CDR2 (germline): SQVTM, ANQGSEA. Between the trimmed V and J ends, which lost 6 bases and 1 base, there was a span of 3 bases. The CDR3 totals 10 residues. In DNA form, the CDR3 reads TGCAGCGTGCGGAACACTGAAGCTTTCTTT. Translated, it gives CSVRNTEAFF.

The J gene is TRBJ2-3, the V gene TRBV11-2; D is possibly TRBD2 (6 bases). There are 17 residues in the CDR3. V was clipped by 5 bases and J by 1 base, with 19 bases between them. Looked up from germline, CDR1 is SGHAT and CDR2 is FQNNGV. CDR3 amino acids: CASSLDGGGVGTDTQYF. Here the CDR3 DNA reads TGTGCCAGCAGCCTCGACGGGGGAGGCGTGGGCACAGATACGCAGTATTTT.

This clonotype was seen only a few times. The CDR3 sequence is CASSPQGGRGYTF. CDR3 coding DNA: TGTGCCAGCAGCCCTCAGGGTGGAAGGGGCTACACCTTC. The chain recombines TRBV14 with TRBJ1-2; weak D call: TRBD1 (5 bases). The CDR3 is 13 residues long. The germline gives CDR1 SGHDN, CDR2 FVKESK. The V end was cut by 4 bases, the J end by 8 bases, with 14 bases between.

The chain carries TRBV21-1 and TRBJ2-3; the table's D call TRBD2 went unverified against the DNA. TRBV21-1 is designated a pseudogene. The CDR3 extends over 16 amino acids. In DNA form, the CDR3 reads TGTGCCAGCAGCATCCAGCGGGGGGGTAACACAGATACGCAGTATTTT. It encodes CASSIQRGGNTDTQYF.

The chain employs TRBV9 and TRBJ2-5, with D tentatively TRBD1 (5 bases). The CDR3 is made up of 14 amino acids. Germline V gives CDR1 SGDLS, CDR2 YYNGEE. With 0 bases removed from V and 0 bases from J, the gap between germline ends came to 6 bases. As DNA, the CDR3 is TGTGCCAGCAGCGTAGGGGGCAACCAAGAGACCCAGTACTTC. This sequence encodes CASSVGGNQETQYF.

This chain joins TRBV12-3 or TRBV12-4 and TRBJ2-7; the D gene is possibly TRBD2 (6 bases). The germline V and J ends were trimmed by 1 base and 2 bases, with 12 bases remaining between them. This CDR3 contains 15 residues. DNA of the CDR3: TGTGCCAGCAGTTTAGTTACTAGCAGGACCTACGAGCAGTACTTC. Protein: CASSLVTSRTYEQYF.

This clonotype was observed a few times. The chain employs TRBV7-9 and TRBJ2-1, with 9 bases that match TRBD2. CDR3 length: 18 amino acids. The ends lost 3 bases at V and 0 bases at J; junction bases unmatched: 9. Germline loops: CDR1 SEHNR, CDR2 FQNEAQ (reference sequence). The CDR3 DNA sequence: TGTGCCAGCAGCTTTAGTAGCGGGAGTCCGATCTCCTACAATGAGCAGTTCTTC. It translates to CASSFSSGSPISYNEQFF.

This clonotype was detected many times. V gene TRBV7-7 combines with J gene TRBJ2-1; TRBD2 matches at 9 bases. Germline V gene data show CDR1 as SSHAT and CDR2 as FNYEAQ (reference sequence). The CDR3 runs 12 residues. V lost 5 bases to trimming and J lost 10 bases; unmatched junction nucleotides: 3. The CDR3, as DNA: TGTGCCAGCAGCCGGAGCGGGGGGGAGCAGTTCTTC. Protein product: CASSRSGGEQFF.

The chain couples TRBV27 to TRBJ2-1; no clear D. The V end lost 5 bases, the J end lost 1 base, and 18 bases lay between the germline ends. The CDR3 is made up of 17 amino acids. CDR1 and CDR2 from the germline V gene are MNHEY and SMNVEV (reference sequence). Here the CDR3 DNA reads TGTGCCAGCAGTCCCCGCCCGGAGCTGGGGTCCTACAATGAGCAGTTCTTC. This sequence encodes CASSPRPELGSYNEQFF.

This sequence joins TRBV5-1 and TRBJ2-7; tentatively, D is TRBD2 (6 bases). V lost 0 bases, J lost 4 bases, and 8 bases lay in between. Germline-derived CDR1 and CDR2 are SGHRS and YFSETQ. The CDR3 has 13 amino acids. The CDR3 region has the DNA TGCGCCAGCAGCTTGGAGGAGGGGTACGAGCAGTACTTC. It is translated as CASSLEEGYEQYF.

This clonotype was counted only a few times. The chain combines TRBV6-5 with TRBJ2-3; the D gene is possibly TRBD2 (6 bases). CDR3 length: 16 amino acids. The V end lost 2 bases, the J end lost 2 bases, and 14 bases lay between the germline ends. Germline CDR1 reads MNHEY; CDR2 reads SVGAGI. The CDR3 region is CASSYTQRVLTDTQYF. The CDR3 bases are TGTGCCAGCAGTTACACCCAGCGGGTCCTCACAGATACGCAGTATTTT.

This clonotype was seen more than once but under ten times. The J gene is TRBJ2-2, the V gene TRBV29-1; a weak D match, TRBD2 (6 bases). Between the trimmed V and J ends, which lost 2 bases and 4 bases, there was a span of 11 bases. CDR3 size: 14 residues. Germline assignment: CDR1 SQVTM and CDR2 ANQGSEA. CDR3 coding DNA: TGCAGCGTTGAATCCGGGGGATCCACCGGGGAGCTGTTTTTT. This gives the protein CSVESGGSTGELFF.

In its sample, this clonotype was seen a few times. This chain joins TRBV4-2 and TRBJ1-6; D remains ambiguous. Germline CDR1 reads LGHNA; CDR2 reads YNFKEQ. CDR3 length: 13 amino acids. V was pared by 4 bases and J by 9 bases, with 10 bases between. CDR3 residues: CASSRAVGSPLHF. CDR3 in DNA: TGTGCCAGCAGCCGAGCGGTGGGTTCACCCCTCCACTTT.

The V and J genes are TRBV4-3 and TRBJ2-1; TRBD2 agrees at 12 bases. CDR3 length: 17 amino acids. CDR1 LGHNA and CDR2 YSLEER come from the germline V gene. V was clipped by 0 bases and J by 9 bases; unmatched bases: 9. For the CDR3, the DNA is TGCGCCAGCAGCCAAGAGTGGTCTAGCGGGAGGGCCCCTGAGCAGTTCTTC. Translating it yields CASSQEWSSGRAPEQFF.

This chain links TRBV7-9 with TRBJ2-7; 7 bases line up with TRBD1. Per the germline V gene, CDR1 is SEHNR and CDR2 is FQNEAQ (reference sequence). V lost 4 bases to trimming and J lost 5 bases; unmatched junction nucleotides: 5. This CDR3 spans 13 amino acids. The CDR3: CASSSTGIHEQYF. CDR3 DNA: TGTGCCAGCAGCTCGACAGGGATCCACGAGCAGTACTTC.

This clonotype came up a few times. The chain combines TRBV20-1 with TRBJ2-1; the match to TRBD2 covers 12 bases. Per the germline V gene, CDR1 is DFQATT and CDR2 is SNEGSKA (reference sequence). The CDR3 is 15 residues long. J was trimmed by 1 base and V by 6 bases; bases with no gene match: 4. CDR3 nucleotide sequence: TGCAGTGCACGGACTAGCGGGAAATCCTACAATGAGCAGTTCTTC. Protein: CSARTSGKSYNEQFF.

This clonotype has more than one count but fewer than ten. The V gene is TRBV7-9, the J gene TRBJ2-5; TRBD1 matches at 9 bases. Germline V lookup: CDR1 SEHNR, CDR2 FQNEAQ (reference sequence). V lost 5 bases, J lost 2 bases, and 6 bases stayed unmatched. The CDR3 loop spans 15 amino acids. The CDR3 DNA reads as TGTGCCAGCAGCCCGGGACAGGGTCGGCAAGAGACCCAGTACTTC. As protein: CASSPGQGRQETQYF.

This clonotype was picked up a small number of times. The rearrangement uses TRBV7-9 and TRBJ2-7; TRBD1 agrees at 8 bases. J gave up 0 bases and V 4 bases, and 23 bases lay outside the gene matches. This CDR3 is built from 21 residues. Germline V gives CDR1 SEHNR, CDR2 FQNEAQ (reference sequence). The CDR3 nucleotides read TGTGCCAGCAGCTCTCAACTTGGCTTCGGTAACGGACAGGGAGTCTCCTACGAGCAGTACTTC. This codes for CASSSQLGFGNGQGVSYEQYF.

V usage is TRBV9 and J usage is TRBJ2-7; D is unclear. The germline gives CDR1 SGDLS, CDR2 YYNGEE. Trimming took 0 bases from V and 2 from J, leaving 3 bases between them. The CDR3 runs 12 residues. The CDR3 is CASSVVAYEQYF. The CDR3 nucleotides read TGTGCCAGCAGCGTAGTCGCCTACGAGCAGTACTTC.

The chain employs TRBV4-1 and TRBJ1-2; D possibly corresponds to TRBD1 (6 bases). CDR1 MGHRA and CDR2 YSYEKL come from the germline V gene. This CDR3 spans 16 amino acids. V dropped 4 bases and J dropped 4 bases, with 19 bases sitting between them. The CDR3 sequence: CASSPQMTGKGYGYTF. CDR3 in DNA: TGCGCCAGCAGCCCCCAAATGACAGGCAAGGGCTATGGCTACACCTTC.

This chain uses TRBV20-1 with TRBJ1-1; tentative D call: TRBD1 (5 bases). Germline V gene data show CDR1 as DFQATT and CDR2 as SNEGSKA (reference sequence). Trimming left V 0 bases short and J 0 bases short, with 14 bases between. The CDR3 runs 16 residues. The CDR3 bases are TGCAGTGCTAGAGATTCTGGGACGGCTATGAACACTGAAGCTTTCTTT. Protein sequence: CSARDSGTAMNTEAFF.

V usage is TRBV19 and J usage is TRBJ2-1; TRBD1 agrees at 9 bases. This CDR3 has 15 residues. Germline CDR1 and CDR2: LNHDA and SQIVND (reference sequence). J gave up 3 bases and V 8 bases, and 8 bases lay outside the gene matches. Here the CDR3 reads CASGLGQGHYNEQFF. The CDR3 bases are TGTGCCAGTGGCCTGGGACAGGGTCACTACAATGAGCAGTTCTTC.